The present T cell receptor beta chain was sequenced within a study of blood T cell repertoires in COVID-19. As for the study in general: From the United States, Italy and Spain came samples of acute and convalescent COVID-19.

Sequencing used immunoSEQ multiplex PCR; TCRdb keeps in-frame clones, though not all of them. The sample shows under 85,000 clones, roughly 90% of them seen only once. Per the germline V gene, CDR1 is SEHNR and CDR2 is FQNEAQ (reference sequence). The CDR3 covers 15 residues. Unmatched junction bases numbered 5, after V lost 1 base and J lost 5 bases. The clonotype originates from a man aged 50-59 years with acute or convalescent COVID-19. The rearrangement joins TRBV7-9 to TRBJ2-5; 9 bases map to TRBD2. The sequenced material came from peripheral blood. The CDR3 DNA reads TGTGCCAGCAGCTTAGTCTTGCTAGCGGGGGAGACCCAGTACTTC. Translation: CASSLVLLAGETQYF. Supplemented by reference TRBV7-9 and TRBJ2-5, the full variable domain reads DTGVSQNPRHKITKRGQNVTFRCDPISEHNRLYWYRQTLGQGPEFLTYFQNEAQLEKSRLLSDRFSAERPKGSFSTLEIQRTEQGDSAMYLCASSLVLLAGETQYFGPGTRLLVL.